A single sample is the source of the 5 T cell receptor beta chains below, sequenced in a study of blood T cell repertoires in COVID-19. Generated by immunoSEQ multiplex PCR, the TCRdb table keeps only in-frame clones and is missing some. Of around 400,000 clones listed, about nine tenths are singletons. Sequenced input: PBMCs or T cells enriched from blood (not recorded which). The receptor set was obtained from a woman in her twenties or thirties who had recovered from COVID-19.

The V call is TRBV30, the J call TRBJ2-7; TRBD2 matches at 9 bases. CDR1 and CDR2 from the germline V gene are GTSNPN and SVGIG (reference sequence). V shed 3 bases, J shed 7 bases, and the junction held 10 bases outside the gene matches. The CDR3 runs to 14 residues. CDR3 DNA: TGTGCCTGGAGCCCTAGCGGGACCTTGGGGGAGCAGTACTTC. It yields the protein CAWSPSGTLGEQYF.

About this clone: This likely traces to a read error, being one base from a far larger clone. The CDR3 here is CASSQGTGHYEQYF. The CDR3 DNA reads TGTGCCAGCAGCCAAGGGACAGGACACTACGAGCAGTACTTC. The chain couples TRBV3-1 (or the pseudogene TRBV3-2) to TRBJ2-7, with TRBD1 matching 7 bases. The CDR3 is 14 amino acids. The junction had 3 bases not matched to a gene; V was cut back by 1 base and J by 3 bases. Germline lookup yields CDR1 LGHDT and CDR2 YNNKEL (reference sequence).

The chain recombines TRBV4-2 with TRBJ2-1; 12 bases match TRBD1. The length of the CDR3 is 17 residues. Germline values: CDR1 LGHNA, CDR2 YNFKEQ. V trimming: 4 bases; J trimming: 8 bases; junction bases outside the gene matches: 12. CDR3 DNA: TGTGCCAGCAGCCCCGAGGGACCGGGACAGGGGGCCGATGAGCAGTTCTTC. Amino acids: CASSPEGPGQGADEQFF.

The chain links TRBV28 to TRBJ1-4, with D perhaps TRBD1 (6 bases). The CDR3 is made up of 12 amino acids. V was pared by 2 bases and J by 9 bases, with 7 bases between. CDR1 and CDR2 from the germline V gene are MDHEN and SYDVKM. The CDR3, as DNA: TGTGCCAGCAGTTTACAGGGGAAAAAACTGTTTTTT. This codes for CASSLQGKKLFF.

The chain has TRBV7-3 and TRBJ1-2; unclear D gene. This CDR3 region has 15 residues. Trimming shortened V by 2 bases and J by 6 bases, and 16 bases separated the two germline ends. CDR1 SGHTA and CDR2 FQGTGA come from the germline V gene. As DNA, the CDR3 is TGTGCCAGCAGCTTAGGGCCCGGGGAGAAACATGGCTACACCTTC. It specifies CASSLGPGEKHGYTF. Full variable domain (missing parts from reference TRBV7-3 and TRBJ1-2): GAGVSQTPSNKVTEKGKYVELRCDPISGHTALYWYRQSLGQGPEFLIYFQGTGAADDSGLPNDRFFAVRPEGSVSTLKIQRTERGDSAVYLCASSLGPGEKHGYTFGSGTRLTVV.